The next 12 T cell receptor beta chains were all read from a single sample in a study of technical replicates of blood from a handful of donors. Some clones are missing from TCRdb's copy, which holds only in-frame ones; the method was immunoSEQ multiplex PCR. The data hold about 70,000 clones, with 80% to 95% observed a single time. Source material: PBMCs. These receptors all stem from a human donor in good health. Some clones in this sample may be carry-over from other donors' samples.

The gene calls are TRBV30 and TRBJ1-1; 9 nucleotides match TRBD1. The V segment lost 0 bases and the J segment 5 bases; nucleotides outside the gene matches: 7. Per germline, CDR1 GTSNPN and CDR2 SVGIG (reference sequence). The CDR3 length is 15 residues. In DNA form, the CDR3 reads TGTGCCTGGAGTGTAGGGGACAGGGATGTAACTGAAGCTTTCTTT. Its protein is CAWSVGDRDVTEAFF. The entire variable domain, with the rest obtained from reference TRBV30 and TRBJ1-1, is as follows: SQTIHQWPATLVQPVGSPLSLECTVEGTSNPNLYWYRQAAGRGLQLLFYSVGIGQISSEVPQNLSASRPQDRQFILSSKKLLLSDSGFYLCAWSVGDRDVTEAFFGQGTRLTVV.

V gene TRBV25-1 combines with J gene TRBJ2-2; 13 nucleotides agree with TRBD2. There are 16 residues in the CDR3. The trim removed 4 bases at V and 1 base at J, leaving 0 bases unmatched. From germline, CDR1 is MGHDK and CDR2 SYGVNS. The CDR3 region is CASSGTSGGNTGELFF. CDR3 DNA: TGTGCCAGCAGTGGGACTAGCGGGGGGAACACCGGGGAGCTGTTTTTT.

This rearrangement joins TRBV25-1 to TRBJ1-4; 12 positions agree with TRBD1. V trimming: 6 bases; J trimming: 8 bases; junction bases outside the gene matches: 13. Germline CDR1 and CDR2: MGHDK and SYGVNS. The length of the CDR3 is 17 residues. CDR3 sequence reads: CASSVPGQGAGGEKLFF. The CDR3 DNA reads as TGTGCCAGCAGCGTCCCGGGACAGGGGGCAGGCGGGGAAAAACTGTTTTTT.

The chain couples TRBV7-9 to TRBJ2-5, with a weak D call TRBD1 (6 bases). CDR1 and CDR2 from the germline V gene are SEHNR and FQNEAQ (reference sequence). V gave up 1 base and J gave up 5 bases, with 11 bases separating them. The CDR3 length is 14 residues. In nucleotides, the CDR3 is TGTGCCAGCAGCTTAGTGTCCAGGGGCGAGACCCAGTACTTC. It translates to CASSLVSRGETQYF.

The chain uses TRBV4-1 and TRBJ2-1; 8 bases agree with TRBD1. The CDR3 is 14 amino acids. V shed 1 base, J shed 8 bases, and the junction held 4 bases outside the gene matches. Germline CDR1 MGHRA, CDR2 YSYEKL. For the CDR3, the DNA is TGCGCCAGCAGCCAAGGGCAGGGGGCCGATGAGCAGTTCTTC. It yields the protein CASSQGQGADEQFF.

This CDR3 reads CASSLDNSPTSRKFF. For the CDR3, the DNA is TGTGCCAGCAGCCTTGATAATAGCCCTACGTCCAGAAAGTTCTTC. V gene TRBV7-3 combines with J gene TRBJ2-1; D gene unclear. Germline CDR1 and CDR2: SGHTA and FQGTGA. Trimming took off 5 bases at V and 14 bases at J, with 25 bases between the two ends. CDR3 length: 15 residues. The whole variable domain, filled in from reference TRBV7-3 and TRBJ2-1, reads GAGVSQTPSNKVTEKGKYVELRCDPISGHTALYWYRQSLGQGPEFLIYFQGTGAADDSGLPNDRFFAVRPEGSVSTLKIQRTERGDSAVYLCASSLDNSPTSRKFFGPGTRLTVL.

The rearrangement links TRBV19 to TRBJ2-7; TRBD1 matches 11 bases. Germline loops: CDR1 LNHDA, CDR2 SQIVND (reference sequence). V was clipped by 8 bases and J by 2 bases; unmatched bases: 2. The CDR3 spans 13 residues. The CDR3 sequence is CASRDRGAYEQYF. In DNA form, the CDR3 reads TGTGCCAGTCGGGACAGGGGGGCCTACGAGCAGTACTTC. The full variable domain, in which reference TRBV19 and TRBJ2-7 provide the parts outside the CDR3, is DGGITQSPKYLFRKEGQNVTLSCEQNLNHDAMYWYRQDPGQGLRLIYYSQIVNDFQKGDIAEGYSVSREKKESFPLTVTSAQKNPTAFYLCASRDRGAYEQYFGPGTRLTVT.

V usage is TRBV28 and J usage is TRBJ2-7; the D is unclear. The germline gives CDR1 MDHEN, CDR2 SYDVKM. The CDR3 covers 13 residues. Deletions cut 6 bases from V and 5 bases from J, with 14 bases between. The CDR3 DNA reads TGTGCCAGCAGCCCTGTTGGGCAGGACGAGCAGTACTTC. Translation gives CASSPVGQDEQYF. The full variable domain, its missing parts supplied by reference TRBV28 and TRBJ2-7, is DVKVTQSSRYLVKRTGEKVFLECVQDMDHENMFWYRQDPGLGLRLIYFSYDVKMKEKGDIPEGYSVSREKKERFSLILESASTNQTSMYLCASSPVGQDEQYFGPGTRLTVT.

This clone showed up just a few times. The chain joins TRBV19 to TRBJ2-2; TRBD1 might be the D (5 bases). Germline V gives CDR1 LNHDA, CDR2 SQIVND (reference sequence). The CDR3 is made up of 12 amino acids. Trimming removed 7 bases at V and 7 bases at J, with 10 bases between. In DNA form, the CDR3 reads TGTGCCAGTAAAGGGGCTTTCGGGGAGCTGTTTTTT. Protein: CASKGAFGELFF. Combining the CDR3 with reference TRBV19 and TRBJ2-2 gives the whole variable domain DGGITQSPKYLFRKEGQNVTLSCEQNLNHDAMYWYRQDPGQGLRLIYYSQIVNDFQKGDIAEGYSVSREKKESFPLTVTSAQKNPTAFYLCASKGAFGELFFGEGSRLTVL.

The V gene is TRBV7-9, the J gene TRBJ1-1; 7 nucleotides align to TRBD1. The CDR3 runs 14 residues. Germline loops: CDR1 SEHNR, CDR2 FQNEAQ (reference sequence). J lost 4 bases, V lost 5 bases, and 7 bases had no gene match. Here the CDR3 reads CASSPQGLGTEAFF. In DNA, the CDR3 is TGTGCCAGCAGCCCACAGGGGCTCGGCACTGAAGCTTTCTTT.

The chain employs TRBV19 and TRBJ2-2, with D possibly TRBD1 on 5 matching bases. From germline, CDR1 is LNHDA and CDR2 SQIVND (reference sequence). CDR3 length: 15 residues. With 3 bases removed from V and 4 bases from J, the gap between germline ends came to 12 bases. The CDR3 region has the DNA TGTGCCAGTAGTATGAGTGTGGGGCGCACCGGGGAGCTGTTTTTT. It translates to CASSMSVGRTGELFF.

In DNA form, the CDR3 reads TGCGCCAGCAGCCAAGGTGCACTAGCGGGAGGCTACGAGCAGTACTTC. It is translated as CASSQGALAGGYEQYF. V is TRBV4-1 and J is TRBJ2-7; 12 bases match TRBD2. J was trimmed by 3 bases and V by 1 base; bases with no gene match: 4. Germline CDR1 and CDR2: MGHRA and YSYEKL. The CDR3 loop spans 16 amino acids.